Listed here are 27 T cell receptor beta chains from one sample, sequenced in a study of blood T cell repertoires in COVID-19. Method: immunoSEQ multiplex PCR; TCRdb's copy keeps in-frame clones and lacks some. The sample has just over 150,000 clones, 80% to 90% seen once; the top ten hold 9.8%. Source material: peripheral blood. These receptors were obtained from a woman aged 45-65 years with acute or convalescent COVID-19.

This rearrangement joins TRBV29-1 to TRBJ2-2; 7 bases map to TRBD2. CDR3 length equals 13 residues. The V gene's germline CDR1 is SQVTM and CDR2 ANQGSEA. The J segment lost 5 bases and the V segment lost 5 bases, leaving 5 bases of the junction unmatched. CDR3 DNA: TGCAGCGTTTCGGGGGGACGGACCGGGGAGCTGTTTTTT. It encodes CSVSGGRTGELFF.

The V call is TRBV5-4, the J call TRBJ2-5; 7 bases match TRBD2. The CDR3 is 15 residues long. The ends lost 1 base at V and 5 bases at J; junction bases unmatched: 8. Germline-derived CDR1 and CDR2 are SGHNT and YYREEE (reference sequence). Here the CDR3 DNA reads TGTGCCAGCAGCTTGAGGGGAGGGGTTGGGGAGACCCAGTACTTC. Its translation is CASSLRGGVGETQYF.

CDR3 sequence reads: CASSLAGGHSPLHF. CDR3 nucleotide sequence: TGTGCCAGCAGCTTGGCGGGGGGCCATTCACCCCTCCACTTT. The chain is built from TRBV5-6 and TRBJ1-6; D may be TRBD1 (6 bases). CDR3 size: 14 residues. Germline assignment: CDR1 SGHDT and CDR2 YYEEEE. The V gene lost 0 bases and the J gene lost 8 bases, with 9 bases spanning the gap.

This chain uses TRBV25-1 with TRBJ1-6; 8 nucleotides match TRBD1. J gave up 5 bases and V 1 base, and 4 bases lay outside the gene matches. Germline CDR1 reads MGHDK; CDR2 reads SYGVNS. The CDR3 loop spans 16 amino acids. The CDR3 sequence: CASSESGQGHNSPLHF. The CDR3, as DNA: TGTGCCAGCAGTGAATCCGGACAGGGTCATAATTCACCCCTCCACTTT. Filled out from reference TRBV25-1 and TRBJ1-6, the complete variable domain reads EADIYQTPRYLVIGTGKKITLECSQTMGHDKMYWYQQDPGMELHLIHYSYGVNSTEKGDLSSESTVSRIRTEHFPLTLESARPSHTSQYLCASSESGQGHNSPLHFGNGTRLTVT.

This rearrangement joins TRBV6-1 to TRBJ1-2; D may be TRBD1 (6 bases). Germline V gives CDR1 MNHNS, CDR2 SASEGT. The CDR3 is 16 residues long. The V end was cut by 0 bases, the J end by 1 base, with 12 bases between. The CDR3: CASSEAYRADNYGYTF. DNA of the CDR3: TGTGCCAGCAGTGAAGCGTACAGGGCGGATAACTATGGCTACACCTTC.

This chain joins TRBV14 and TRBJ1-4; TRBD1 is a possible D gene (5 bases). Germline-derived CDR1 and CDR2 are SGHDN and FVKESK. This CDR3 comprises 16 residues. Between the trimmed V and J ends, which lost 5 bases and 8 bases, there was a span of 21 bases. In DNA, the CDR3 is TGTGCCAGCAGCAAACAGACCACGGGGGAGGGCGAAAAACTGTTTTTT. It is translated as CASSKQTTGEGEKLFF.

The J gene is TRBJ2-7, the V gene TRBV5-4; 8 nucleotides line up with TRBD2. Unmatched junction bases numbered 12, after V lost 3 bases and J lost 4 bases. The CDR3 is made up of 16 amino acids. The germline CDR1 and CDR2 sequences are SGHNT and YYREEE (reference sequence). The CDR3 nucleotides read TGTGCCAGCAGCTCCCCATTCGACGCGGGAGGATACGAGCAGTACTTC. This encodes CASSSPFDAGGYEQYF.

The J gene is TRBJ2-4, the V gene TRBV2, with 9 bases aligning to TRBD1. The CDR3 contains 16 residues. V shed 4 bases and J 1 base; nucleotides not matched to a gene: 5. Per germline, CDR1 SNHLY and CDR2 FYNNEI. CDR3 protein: CASSGYGQGAKNIQYF. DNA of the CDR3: TGTGCCAGCAGTGGCTACGGACAGGGGGCCAAAAACATTCAGTACTTC. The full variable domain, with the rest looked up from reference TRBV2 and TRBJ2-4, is EPEVTQTPSHQVTQMGQEVILRCVPISNHLYFYWYRQILGQKVEFLVSFYNNEISEKSEIFDDQFSVERPDGSNFTLKIRSTKLEDSAMYFCASSGYGQGAKNIQYFGAGTRLSVL.

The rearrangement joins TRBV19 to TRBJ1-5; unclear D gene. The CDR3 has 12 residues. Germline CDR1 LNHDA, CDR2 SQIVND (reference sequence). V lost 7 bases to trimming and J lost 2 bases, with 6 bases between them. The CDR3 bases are TGTGCCAGTAACGGGGGCAATCAGCCCCAGCATTTT. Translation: CASNGGNQPQHF.

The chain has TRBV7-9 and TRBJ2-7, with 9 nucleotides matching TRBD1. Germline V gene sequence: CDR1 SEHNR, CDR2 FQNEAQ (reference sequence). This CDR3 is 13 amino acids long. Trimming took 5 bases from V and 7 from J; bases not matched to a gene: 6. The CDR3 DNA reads TGTGCCAGCAGCGGGACAGGGCCCAAGGAGCAGTACTTC. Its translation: CASSGTGPKEQYF.

The CDR3 nucleotides are TGTGCCAGCAGTTACGAGAGAAGCGTCCCCTCCTACGAGCAGTACTTC. It encodes CASSYERSVPSYEQYF. V usage is TRBV6-2 or TRBV6-3 and J usage is TRBJ2-7, with D unresolved. V lost 2 bases and J 0 bases, leaving 14 bases between the germline ends. Germline V gene sequence: CDR1 MNHEY, CDR2 SVGEGT. The CDR3 sequence is 16 residues long.

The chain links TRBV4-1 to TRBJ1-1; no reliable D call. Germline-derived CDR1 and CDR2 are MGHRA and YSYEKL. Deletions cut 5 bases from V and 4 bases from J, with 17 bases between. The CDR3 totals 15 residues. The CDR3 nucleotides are TGCGCCAGCAGCTCGGGAGTGAGTAGGACCACTGAAGCTTTCTTT. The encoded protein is CASSSGVSRTTEAFF.

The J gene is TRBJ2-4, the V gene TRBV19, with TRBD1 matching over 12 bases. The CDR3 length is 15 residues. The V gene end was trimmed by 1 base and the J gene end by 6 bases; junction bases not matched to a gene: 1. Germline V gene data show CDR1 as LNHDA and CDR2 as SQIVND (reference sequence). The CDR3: CASSIGDRGRNIQYF. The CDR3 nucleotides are TGTGCCAGTAGTATAGGGGACAGGGGGCGAAACATTCAGTACTTC.

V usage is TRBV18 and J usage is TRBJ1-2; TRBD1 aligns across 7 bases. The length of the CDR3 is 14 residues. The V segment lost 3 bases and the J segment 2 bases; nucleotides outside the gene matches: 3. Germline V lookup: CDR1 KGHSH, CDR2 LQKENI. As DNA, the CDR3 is TGTGCCAGCTCACCGGGACAGCGGAACTATGGCTACACCTTC. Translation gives CASSPGQRNYGYTF.

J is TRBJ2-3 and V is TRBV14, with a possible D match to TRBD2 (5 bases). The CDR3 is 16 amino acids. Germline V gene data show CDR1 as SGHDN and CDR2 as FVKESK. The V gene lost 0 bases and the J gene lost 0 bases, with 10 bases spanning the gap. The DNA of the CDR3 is TGTGCCAGCAGCCAAGATTTTAGGACTAGCACAGATACGCAGTATTTT. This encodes CASSQDFRTSTDTQYF.

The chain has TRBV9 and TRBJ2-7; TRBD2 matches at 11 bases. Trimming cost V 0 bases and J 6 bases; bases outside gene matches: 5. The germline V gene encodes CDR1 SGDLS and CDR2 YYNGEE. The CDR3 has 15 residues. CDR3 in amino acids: CASSVGGLAGGEQYF. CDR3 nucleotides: TGTGCCAGCAGCGTAGGGGGGCTAGCGGGAGGCGAGCAGTACTTC.

This CDR3 is CASSQGVNSYNEQFF. The CDR3 DNA is TGCGCCAGCAGCCAAGGAGTGAACTCCTACAATGAGCAGTTCTTC. V and J are TRBV4-3 and TRBJ2-1, with no clear D. Germline assignment: CDR1 LGHNA and CDR2 YSLEER. The ends were cut back, 1 base at V and 0 bases at J, with 7 bases in the middle. The CDR3 is made up of 15 amino acids.

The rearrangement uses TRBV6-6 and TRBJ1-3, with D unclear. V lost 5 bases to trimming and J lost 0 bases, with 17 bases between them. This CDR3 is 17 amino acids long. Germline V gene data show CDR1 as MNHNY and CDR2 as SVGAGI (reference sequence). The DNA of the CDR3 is TGTGCCAGCAGTCAATCGACGTGGACTGGCTCTGGAAACACCATATATTTT. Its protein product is CASSQSTWTGSGNTIYF.

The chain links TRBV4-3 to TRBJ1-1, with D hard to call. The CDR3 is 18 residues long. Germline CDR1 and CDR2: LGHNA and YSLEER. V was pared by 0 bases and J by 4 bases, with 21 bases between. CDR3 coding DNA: TGCGCCAGCAGCCAAGAGCGTGAAGCGGGGTGGTTAAGCACTGAAGCTTTCTTT. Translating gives CASSQEREAGWLSTEAFF.

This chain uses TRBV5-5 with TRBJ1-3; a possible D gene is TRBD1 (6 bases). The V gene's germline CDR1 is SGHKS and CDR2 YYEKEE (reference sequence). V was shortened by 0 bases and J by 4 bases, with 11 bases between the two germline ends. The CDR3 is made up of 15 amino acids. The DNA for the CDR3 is TGTGCCAGCAGCTTGGAGTCCACAGGGGGAAACACCATATATTTT. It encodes CASSLESTGGNTIYF.

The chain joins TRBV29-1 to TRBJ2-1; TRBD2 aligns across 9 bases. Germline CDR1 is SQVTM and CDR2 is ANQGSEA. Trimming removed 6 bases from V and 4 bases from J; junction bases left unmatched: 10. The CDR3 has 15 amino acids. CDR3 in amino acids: CSVGETSGPYNEQFF. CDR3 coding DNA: TGCAGCGTGGGGGAGACTAGCGGACCTTACAATGAGCAGTTCTTC.

The CDR3 protein is CASSLDRNSYEQYF. The CDR3 coding sequence is TGTGCCAGCAGCCTGGACAGAAACTCCTACGAGCAGTACTTC. V gene TRBV11-2 combines with J gene TRBJ2-7; weak D call: TRBD1 (6 bases). Trimming pared 5 bases from V and 0 bases from J, leaving 11 bases between. CDR3 length: 14 residues. Germline CDR1 SGHAT, CDR2 FQNNGV. The whole variable domain, remainder taken from reference TRBV11-2 and TRBJ2-7, is EAGVAQSPRYKIIEKRQSVAFWCNPISGHATLYWYQQILGQGPKLLIQFQNNGVVDDSQLPKDRFSAERLKGVDSTLKIQPAKLEDSAVYLCASSLDRNSYEQYFGPGTRLTVT.

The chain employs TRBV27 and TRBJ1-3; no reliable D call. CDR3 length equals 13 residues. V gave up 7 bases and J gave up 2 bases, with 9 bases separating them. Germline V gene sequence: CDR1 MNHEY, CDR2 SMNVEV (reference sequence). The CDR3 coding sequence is TGTGCCAGCACTGAGAGGGCTGGAAACACCATATATTTT. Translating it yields CASTERAGNTIYF.

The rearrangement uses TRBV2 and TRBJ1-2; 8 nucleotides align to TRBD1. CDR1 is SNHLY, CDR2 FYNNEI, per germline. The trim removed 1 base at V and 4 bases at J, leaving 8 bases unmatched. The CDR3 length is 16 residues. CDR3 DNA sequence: TGTGCCAGCAGTGAAGAGCTGGACAGGGCGGTCTATGGCTACACCTTC. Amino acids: CASSEELDRAVYGYTF.

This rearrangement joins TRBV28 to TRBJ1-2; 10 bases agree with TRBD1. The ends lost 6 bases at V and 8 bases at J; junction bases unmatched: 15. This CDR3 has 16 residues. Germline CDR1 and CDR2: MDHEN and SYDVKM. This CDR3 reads CASSSGQGYGSGGYTF. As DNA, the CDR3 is TGTGCCAGCAGCTCGGGACAGGGGTACGGTTCGGGGGGCTACACCTTC.

The CDR3 loop reads CASSLAGPDYETQYF. For the CDR3, the DNA is TGTGCCAGCAGTTTGGCGGGGCCTGATTATGAGACCCAGTACTTC. The J gene is TRBJ2-5, the V gene TRBV28; D is perhaps TRBD2 (6 bases). This CDR3 region has 15 residues. CDR1 and CDR2 (germline): MDHEN, SYDVKM. Trimming took 3 bases from V and 5 from J, leaving 16 bases between them.

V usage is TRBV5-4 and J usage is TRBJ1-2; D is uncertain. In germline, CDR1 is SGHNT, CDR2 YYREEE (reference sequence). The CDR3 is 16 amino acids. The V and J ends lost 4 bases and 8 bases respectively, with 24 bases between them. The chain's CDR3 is CASSPRSSAPGVGYTF. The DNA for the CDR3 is TGTGCCAGCAGCCCGCGTTCAAGCGCGCCCGGGGTAGGCTACACCTTC.